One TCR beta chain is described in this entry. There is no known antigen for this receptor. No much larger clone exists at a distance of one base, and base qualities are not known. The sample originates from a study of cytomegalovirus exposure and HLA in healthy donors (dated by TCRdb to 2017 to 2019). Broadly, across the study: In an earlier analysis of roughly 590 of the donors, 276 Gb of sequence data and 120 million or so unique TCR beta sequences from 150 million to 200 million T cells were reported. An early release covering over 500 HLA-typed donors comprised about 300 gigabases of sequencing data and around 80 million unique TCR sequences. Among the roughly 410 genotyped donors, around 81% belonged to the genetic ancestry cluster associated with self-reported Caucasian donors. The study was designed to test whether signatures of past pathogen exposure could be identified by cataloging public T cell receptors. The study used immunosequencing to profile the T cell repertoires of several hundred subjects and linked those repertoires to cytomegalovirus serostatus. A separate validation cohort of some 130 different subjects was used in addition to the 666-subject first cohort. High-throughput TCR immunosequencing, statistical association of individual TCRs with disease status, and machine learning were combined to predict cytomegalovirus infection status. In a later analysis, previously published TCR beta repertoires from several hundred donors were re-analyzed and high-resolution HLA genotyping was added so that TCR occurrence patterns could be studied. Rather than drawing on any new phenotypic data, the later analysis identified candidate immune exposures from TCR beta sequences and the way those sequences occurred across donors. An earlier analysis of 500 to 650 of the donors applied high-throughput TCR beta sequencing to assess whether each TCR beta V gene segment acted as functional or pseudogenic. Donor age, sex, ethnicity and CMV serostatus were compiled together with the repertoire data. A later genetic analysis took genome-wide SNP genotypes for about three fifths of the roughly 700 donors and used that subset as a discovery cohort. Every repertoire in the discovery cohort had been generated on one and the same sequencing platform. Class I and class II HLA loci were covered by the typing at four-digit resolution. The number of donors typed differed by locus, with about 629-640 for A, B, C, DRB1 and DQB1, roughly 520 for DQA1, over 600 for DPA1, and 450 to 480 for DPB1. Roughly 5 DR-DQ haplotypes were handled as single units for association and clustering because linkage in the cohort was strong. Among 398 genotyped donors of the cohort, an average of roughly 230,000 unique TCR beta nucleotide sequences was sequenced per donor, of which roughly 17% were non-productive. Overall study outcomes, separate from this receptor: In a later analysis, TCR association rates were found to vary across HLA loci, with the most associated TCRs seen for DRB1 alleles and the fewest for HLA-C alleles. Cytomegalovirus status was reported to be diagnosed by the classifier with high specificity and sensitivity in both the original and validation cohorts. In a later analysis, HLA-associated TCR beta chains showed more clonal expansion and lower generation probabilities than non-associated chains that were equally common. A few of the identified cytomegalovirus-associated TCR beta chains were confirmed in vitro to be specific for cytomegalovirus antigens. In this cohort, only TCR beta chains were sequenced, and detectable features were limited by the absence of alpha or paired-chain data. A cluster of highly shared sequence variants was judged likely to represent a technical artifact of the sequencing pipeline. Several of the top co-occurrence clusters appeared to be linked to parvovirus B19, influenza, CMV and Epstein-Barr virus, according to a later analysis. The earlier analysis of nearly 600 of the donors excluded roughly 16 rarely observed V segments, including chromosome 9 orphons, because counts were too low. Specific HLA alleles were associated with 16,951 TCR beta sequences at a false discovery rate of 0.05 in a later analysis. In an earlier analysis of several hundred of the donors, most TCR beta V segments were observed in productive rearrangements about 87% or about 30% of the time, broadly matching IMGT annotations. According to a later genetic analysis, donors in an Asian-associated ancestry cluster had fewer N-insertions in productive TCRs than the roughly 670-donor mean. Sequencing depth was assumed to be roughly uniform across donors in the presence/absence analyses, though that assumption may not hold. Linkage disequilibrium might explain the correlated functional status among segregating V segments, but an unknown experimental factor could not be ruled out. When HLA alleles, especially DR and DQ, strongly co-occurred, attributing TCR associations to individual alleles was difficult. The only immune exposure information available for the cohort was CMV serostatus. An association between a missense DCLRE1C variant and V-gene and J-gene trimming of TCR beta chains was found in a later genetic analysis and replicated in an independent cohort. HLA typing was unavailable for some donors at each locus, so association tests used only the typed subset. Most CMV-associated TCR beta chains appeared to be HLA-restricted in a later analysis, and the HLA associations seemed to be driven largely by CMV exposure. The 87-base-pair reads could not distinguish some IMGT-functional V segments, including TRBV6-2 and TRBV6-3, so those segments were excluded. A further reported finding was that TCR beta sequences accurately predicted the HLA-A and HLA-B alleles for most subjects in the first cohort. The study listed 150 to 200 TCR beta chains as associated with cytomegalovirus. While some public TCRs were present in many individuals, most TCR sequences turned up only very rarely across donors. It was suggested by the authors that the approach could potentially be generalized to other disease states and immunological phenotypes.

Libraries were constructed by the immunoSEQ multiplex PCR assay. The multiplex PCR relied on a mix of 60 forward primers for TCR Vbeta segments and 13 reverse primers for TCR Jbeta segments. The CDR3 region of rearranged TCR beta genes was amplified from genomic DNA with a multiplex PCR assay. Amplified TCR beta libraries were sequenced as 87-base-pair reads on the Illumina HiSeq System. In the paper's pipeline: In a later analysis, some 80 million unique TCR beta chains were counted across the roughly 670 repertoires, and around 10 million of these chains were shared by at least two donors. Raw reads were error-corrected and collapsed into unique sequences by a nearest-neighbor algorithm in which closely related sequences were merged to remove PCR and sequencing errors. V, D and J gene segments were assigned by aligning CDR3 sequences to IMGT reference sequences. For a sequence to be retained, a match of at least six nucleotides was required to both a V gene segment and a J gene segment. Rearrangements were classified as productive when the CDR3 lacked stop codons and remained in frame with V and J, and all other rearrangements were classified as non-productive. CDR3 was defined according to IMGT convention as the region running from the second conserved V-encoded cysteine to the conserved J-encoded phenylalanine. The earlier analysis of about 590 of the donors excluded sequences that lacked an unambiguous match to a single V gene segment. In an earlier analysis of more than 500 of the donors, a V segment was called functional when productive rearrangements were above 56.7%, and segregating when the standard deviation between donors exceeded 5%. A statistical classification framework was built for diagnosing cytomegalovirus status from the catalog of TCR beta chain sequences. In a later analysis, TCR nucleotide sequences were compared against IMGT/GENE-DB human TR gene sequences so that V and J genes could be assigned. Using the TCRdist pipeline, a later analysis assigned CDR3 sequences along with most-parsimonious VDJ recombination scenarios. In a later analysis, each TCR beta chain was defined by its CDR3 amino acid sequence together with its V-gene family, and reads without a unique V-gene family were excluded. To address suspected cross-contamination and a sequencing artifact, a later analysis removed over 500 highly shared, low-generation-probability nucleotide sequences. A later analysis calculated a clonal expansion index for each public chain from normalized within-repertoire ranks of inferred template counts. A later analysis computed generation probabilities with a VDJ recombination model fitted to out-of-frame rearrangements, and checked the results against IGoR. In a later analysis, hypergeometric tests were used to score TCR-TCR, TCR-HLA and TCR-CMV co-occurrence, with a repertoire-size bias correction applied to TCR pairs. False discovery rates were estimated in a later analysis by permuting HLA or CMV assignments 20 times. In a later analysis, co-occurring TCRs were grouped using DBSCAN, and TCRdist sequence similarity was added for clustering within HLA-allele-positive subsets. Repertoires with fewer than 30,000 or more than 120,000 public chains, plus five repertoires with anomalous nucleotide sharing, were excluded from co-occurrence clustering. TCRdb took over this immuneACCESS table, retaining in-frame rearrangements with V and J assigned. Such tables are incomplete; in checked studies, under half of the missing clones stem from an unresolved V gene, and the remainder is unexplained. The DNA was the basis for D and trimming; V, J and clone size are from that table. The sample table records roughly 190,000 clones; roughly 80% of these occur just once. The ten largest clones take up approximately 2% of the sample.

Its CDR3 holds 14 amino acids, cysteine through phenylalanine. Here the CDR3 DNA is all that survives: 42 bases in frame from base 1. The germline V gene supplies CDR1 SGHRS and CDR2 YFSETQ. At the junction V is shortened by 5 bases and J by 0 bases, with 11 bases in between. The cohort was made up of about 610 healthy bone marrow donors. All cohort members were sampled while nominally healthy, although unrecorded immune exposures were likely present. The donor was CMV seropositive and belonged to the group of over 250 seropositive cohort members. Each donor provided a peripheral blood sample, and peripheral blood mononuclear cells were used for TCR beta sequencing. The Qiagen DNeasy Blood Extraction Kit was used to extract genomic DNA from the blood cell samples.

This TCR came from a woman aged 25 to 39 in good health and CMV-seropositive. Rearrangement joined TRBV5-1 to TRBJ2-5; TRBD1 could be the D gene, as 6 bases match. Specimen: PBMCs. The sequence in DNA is TGCGCCAGCAGTCGGACAGTCCACCAAGAGACCCAGTACTTC. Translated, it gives CASSRTVHQETQYF.